This T cell receptor (beta chain) was observed in a study of cytomegalovirus exposure and HLA in healthy donors. This clone was seen just once. What it binds is not known. Germline CDR1 is SGHRS and CDR2 is YFSETQ. This CDR3 region has 14 residues. With V trimmed by 0 bases and J by 5 bases, 4 bases remained unmatched. Whole-study results and caveats: Using the classifier, cytomegalovirus status was reportedly diagnosed with high specificity and sensitivity.

Primers: 60 Vbeta forward and 13 Jbeta reverse. TCRdb's table, derived via immunoSEQ multiplex PCR, lists solely in-frame clones and lacks some. The table lists 90,000 to 150,000 clones, over 65% of them singletons. The rearrangement links TRBV5-1 to TRBJ2-5; 7 nucleotides agree with TRBD1. This clonotype was sampled from a woman aged 25 to 39 in good health and CMV-seropositive. Sequencing was performed on PBMCs. This CDR3 reads CASSLDRGRETQYF. The CDR3 nucleotides read TGCGCCAGCAGCTTGGACAGGGGACGGGAGACCCAGTACTTC.